The entry that follows covers one T cell receptor beta chain sequence. Its antigen is unidentified. The sample comes from a study of T cells in localized non-small cell lung cancer. Using immunoSEQ multiplex PCR, the repertoire was profiled, and TCRdb retains in-frame clones only, with some absent. The data show 30,000 to 45,000 clones, with 90% to 95% seen just once and approximately 7% held by the top ten. V was clipped by 6 bases and J by 9 bases, with 18 bases between them. CDR1 SNHLY and CDR2 FYNNEI come from the germline V gene. The CDR3 consists of 13 residues. Study conclusions and caveats: Analysis by sequencing included only one tumor region, so heterogeneity remains possible. Median roughly 57 top-100 tumor clones were shared with paired adjacent lung. Overall survival was longer when the density of T cells in the blood was higher. In uninvolved adjacent lung, T cell clonality reached its highest value, exceeding tumor.

Sequenced here: peripheral blood, sampled before any cancer treatment. This sequence originates from a female donor of 60 years or more with stage I lung adenocarcinoma. The rearrangement joins TRBV2 to TRBJ2-7; either TRBD1 or TRBD2 may fit D (5 bases each). The CDR3 DNA reads as TGTGCCAGCAGCATTGGGGGACGCAATTGGCAGTACTTC. It specifies CASSIGGRNWQYF.